The source of this TCR beta chain is a study of shared clonotypes between healthy human individuals. CD45RO negativity and positive selection for CCR7 defined naive CD8 cells, a population that excluded terminally differentiated effector memory CD45RA+ cells. Deletions cut 6 bases from V and 4 bases from J, with 9 bases between. Germline V gives CDR1 MDHEN, CDR2 SYDVKM. The CDR3 is made up of 12 amino acids. The table came from immunoSEQ multiplex PCR; TCRdb's copy has only in-frame clones and leaves some out. The sample shows more than 2 million clones, roughly 95% of them seen only once. V usage is TRBV28 and J usage is TRBJ1-1; D call uncertain. The TCR originated in a man between 18 and 35 years old in good health. Some clones in this sample may be carry-over from other donors' samples. Sequenced material: naive CD8+ T cells from PBMCs. CDR3 DNA sequence: TGTGCCAGCAGACCTAGCCTCACTGAAGCTTTCTTT. This gives the protein CASRPSLTEAFF.